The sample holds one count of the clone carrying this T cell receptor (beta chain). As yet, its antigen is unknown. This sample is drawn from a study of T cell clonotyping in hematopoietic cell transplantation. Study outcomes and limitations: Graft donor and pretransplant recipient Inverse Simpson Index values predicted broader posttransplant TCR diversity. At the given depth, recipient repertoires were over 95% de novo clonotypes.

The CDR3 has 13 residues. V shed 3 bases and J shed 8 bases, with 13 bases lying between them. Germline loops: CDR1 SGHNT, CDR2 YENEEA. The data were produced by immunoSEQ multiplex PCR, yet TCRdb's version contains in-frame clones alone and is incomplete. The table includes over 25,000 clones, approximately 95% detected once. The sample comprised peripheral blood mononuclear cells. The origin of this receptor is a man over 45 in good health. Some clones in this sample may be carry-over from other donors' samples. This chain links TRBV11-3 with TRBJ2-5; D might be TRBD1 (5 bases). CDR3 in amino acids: CASSLGPDRTQYF. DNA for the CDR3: TGTGCCAGCAGCTTGGGGCCGGACCGAACCCAGTACTTC. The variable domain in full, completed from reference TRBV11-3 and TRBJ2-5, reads EAGVVQSPRYKIIEKKQPVAFWCNPISGHNTLYWYLQNLGQGPELLIRYENEEAVDDSQLPKDRFSAERLKGVDSTLKIQPAELGDSAVYLCASSLGPDRTQYFGPGTRLLVL.